The table lists the clone carrying this TCR beta chain with a few counts. The V gene's germline CDR1 is SQVTM and CDR2 ANQGSEA. Trimming cost V 5 bases and J 9 bases, with 12 bases left between them. This CDR3 spans 11 amino acids. These data come from a study of patients and donors after allogeneic stem cell transplantation. One entry per CDR3 protein, called by TCRdb with MiXCR from the RT-PCR reads. This table holds 200,000 to 250,000 distinct CDR3 sequences, 12% to 15% found once. The sequence derives from a human donor who was either an allogeneic HSCT recipient or a stem cell or donor lymphocyte infusion donor (not recorded which). It is not recorded whose cells these are; they may come from a transplant donor. The sample consisted of blood, either unsorted or a sorted T cell fraction (not recorded which). The chain recombines TRBV29-1 with TRBJ2-3; perhaps TRBD1 as D (6 bases). In DNA form, the CDR3 reads TGCAGCGTTTATACAGGGTTCACGCAGTATTTT. Translated, it gives CSVYTGFTQYF.